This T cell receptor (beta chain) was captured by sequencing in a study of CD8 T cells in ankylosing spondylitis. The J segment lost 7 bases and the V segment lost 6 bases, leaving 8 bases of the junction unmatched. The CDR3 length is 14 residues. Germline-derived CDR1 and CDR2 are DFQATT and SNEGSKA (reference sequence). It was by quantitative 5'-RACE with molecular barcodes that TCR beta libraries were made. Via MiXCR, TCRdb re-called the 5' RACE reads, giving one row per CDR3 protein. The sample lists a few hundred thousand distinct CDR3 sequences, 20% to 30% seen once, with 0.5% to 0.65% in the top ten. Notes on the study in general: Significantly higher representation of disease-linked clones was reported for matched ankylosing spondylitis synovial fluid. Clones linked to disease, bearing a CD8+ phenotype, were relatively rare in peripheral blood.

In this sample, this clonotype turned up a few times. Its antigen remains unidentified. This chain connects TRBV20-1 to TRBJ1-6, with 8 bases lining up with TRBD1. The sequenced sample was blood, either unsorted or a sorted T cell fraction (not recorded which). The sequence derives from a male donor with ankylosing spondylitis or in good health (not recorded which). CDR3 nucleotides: TGCAGTGCCTCGAGAGGACAGGGAAATTCACCCCTCCACTTT. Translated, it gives CSASRGQGNSPLHF.